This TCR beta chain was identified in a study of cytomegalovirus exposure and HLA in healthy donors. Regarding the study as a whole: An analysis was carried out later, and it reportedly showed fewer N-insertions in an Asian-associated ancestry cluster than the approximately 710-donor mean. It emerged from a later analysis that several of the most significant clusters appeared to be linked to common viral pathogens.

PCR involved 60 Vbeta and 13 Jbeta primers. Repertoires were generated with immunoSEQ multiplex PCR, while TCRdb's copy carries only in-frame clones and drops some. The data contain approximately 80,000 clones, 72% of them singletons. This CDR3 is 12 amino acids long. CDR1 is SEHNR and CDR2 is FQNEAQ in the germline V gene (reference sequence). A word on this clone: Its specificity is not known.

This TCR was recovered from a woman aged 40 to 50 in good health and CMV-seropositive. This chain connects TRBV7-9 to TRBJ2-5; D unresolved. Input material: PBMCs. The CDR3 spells CSTRKVSGTQYF. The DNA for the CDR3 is TGTTCCACCCGGAAGGTGTCGGGGACCCAGTACTTC.